The TCR beta chain under discussion was sequenced for a study of tumor and adjacent non-tumor tissue in lung cancer. CDR1 is SQVTM, CDR2 ANQGSEA, per germline. The CDR3 has 16 residues. A modified ARM-PCR protocol with three rounds of nested PCR amplified TCRbeta. Each CDR3 protein is one row after TCRdb ran MiXCR on the multiplex PCR reads. The sample lists 60,000 to 85,000 distinct CDR3 sequences; under 80% were seen once. A note on this clonotype: Sequence at one end of the junction differs from germline and may be a read error.

RNA was extracted from bulk tissue without any cell sorting. This non-tumor lung sample came from over 3 cm beyond the tumor edge. This chain links TRBV29-1 with TRBJ2-1, with D possibly TRBD2 on 5 matching bases. The sequenced sample was distant non-tumor lung tissue. This clonotype was sampled from a man aged 55 to 69 with non-small cell lung cancer. The DNA for the CDR3 is TGCAGCGTTGAAGTCCCGGCCGGGATAGGGTTCAATGAGAAGTTCTTC. Protein product: CSVEVPAGIGFNEKFF.